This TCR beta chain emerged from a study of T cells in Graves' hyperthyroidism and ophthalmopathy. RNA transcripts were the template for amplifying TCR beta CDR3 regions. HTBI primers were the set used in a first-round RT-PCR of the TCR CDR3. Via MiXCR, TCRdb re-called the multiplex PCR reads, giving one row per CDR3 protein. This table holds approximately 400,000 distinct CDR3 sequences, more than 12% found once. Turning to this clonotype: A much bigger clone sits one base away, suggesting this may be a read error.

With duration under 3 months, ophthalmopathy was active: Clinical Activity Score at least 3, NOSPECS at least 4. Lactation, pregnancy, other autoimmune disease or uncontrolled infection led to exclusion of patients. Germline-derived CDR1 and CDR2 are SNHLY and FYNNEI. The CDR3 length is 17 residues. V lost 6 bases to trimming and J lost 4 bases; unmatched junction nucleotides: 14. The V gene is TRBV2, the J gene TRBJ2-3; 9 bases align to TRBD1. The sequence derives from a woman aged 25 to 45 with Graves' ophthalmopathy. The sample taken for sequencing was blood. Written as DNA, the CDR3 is TGTGCCAGCAGGATACAGGACAGGGGCGGCGGCGCAGATACGCAGTATTTT. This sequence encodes CASRIQDRGGGADTQYF.